The sequence of this TCR beta chain was determined in a study of blood T cell repertoires in COVID-19. Study details: PBMCs, B-cell-depleted T cells, or T cells provided the cDNA or gDNA that made up the material.

Original processing notes: Estimates of nucleated cell counts were drawn from the amplification of reference gene primers. Repertoires were generated with immunoSEQ multiplex PCR, while TCRdb's copy carries only in-frame clones and drops some. The V and J calls and clone size come from that table; D and trimming were worked out from the DNA. The table has some 55,000 clones, around 87% seen once. The source material was peripheral blood. This receptor was identified in a man in his sixties with acute or convalescent COVID-19.

CDR3 bases: TGTGCCAGCACTCTTGGCTTCTCCACTGAAGCTTTCTTT. Encoded protein: CASTLGFSTEAFF. The chain combines TRBV2 with TRBJ1-1; D ambiguous. Germline-derived CDR1 and CDR2 are SNHLY and FYNNEI. V was shortened by 7 bases and J by 4 bases, with 13 bases between the two germline ends. This CDR3 has 13 residues.